The T cell receptor beta chain under discussion was sequenced for a study of molecular identifiers for immune sequencing clone quantification. About the research overall: Replicates involved a five-way split of RNA from about 20,000 or 100,000 naive CD8 cells, with sequencing of four. General study findings and limits: Jurkat TCR RNA from one cell was spiked into about 1 million naive cells, and it was reportedly detectable there. Whereas naive cells kept under 1% of molecules in clones above 20 RNA copies, such clones held over 98% in effectors.

This clonotype was counted only a few times. Its specificity is unknown. Naive CD8 T cells were picked out by sorting for CD8+CD4-CCR7+CD45RA+. TCRdb reprocessed the PCR reads via MiXCR and lists one record per CDR3 protein. The sample carries 460,000 or so distinct CDR3 sequences, about 26% recorded once. The CDR3 sequence is 15 residues long. After removal of 3 bases from V and 0 bases from J, the junction contained 2 bases not matched to a gene. Germline CDR1 is SNHLY and CDR2 is FYNNEI. This receptor was obtained from a human donor in good health. Some libraries in this study had Jurkat cell RNA spiked in. The chain couples TRBV2 to TRBJ2-1; 7 nucleotides align to TRBD2. The sequenced sample was naive CD8+ T cells from blood, with Jurkat cell RNA spiked in. The sample's subset: FACS-sorted CD8+CD4-CCR7+CD45RA+ naive T cells. The CDR3 spells CASSEAGASYNEQFF. The CDR3 coding sequence is TGTGCCAGCAGTGAGGCGGGAGCCTCCTACAATGAGCAGTTCTTC.